This entry lists 2 T cell receptor beta chains sequenced from one sample in a study of blood T cell repertoires in COVID-19. TCRdb keeps only in-frame clones here, not all; method: immunoSEQ multiplex PCR. Found here are over 120,000 clones, about 87% of them singletons; the top ten hold about 1.8%. The sample taken for sequencing was peripheral blood. The receptors here all came from a woman in her forties or fifties with acute or convalescent COVID-19.

The V and J genes are TRBV4-1 and TRBJ2-1; tentatively, D is TRBD1 (6 bases). The CDR3 length is 16 residues. V was shortened by 6 bases and J by 0 bases, with 15 bases between the two germline ends. Germline values: CDR1 MGHRA, CDR2 YSYEKL. The CDR3 spells CASSTTQGPSYNEQFF. CDR3 nucleotides: TGCGCCAGCAGTACGACACAGGGCCCCTCCTACAATGAGCAGTTCTTC.

The chain links TRBV14 to TRBJ1-3, with 10 positions matching TRBD1. J gave up 3 bases and V 3 bases, and 2 bases lay outside the gene matches. The germline V gene encodes CDR1 SGHDN and CDR2 FVKESK. This CDR3 has 15 residues. CDR3 nucleotide sequence: TGTGCCAGCAGCCACGGGACAGGGGTTGGAAACACCATATATTTT. Its protein is CASSHGTGVGNTIYF. The variable domain in full, completed from reference TRBV14 and TRBJ1-3, reads EAGVTQFPSHSVIEKGQTVTLRCDPISGHDNLYWYRRVMGKEIKFLLHFVKESKQDESGMPNNRFLAERTGGTYSTLKVQPAELEDSGVYFCASSHGTGVGNTIYFGEGSWLTVV.